This record looks at one T cell receptor beta chain sequence and its context. In terms of age and location, participants ranged from roughly 18 to 100 years and lived in under 30 US areas. Donors were grouped by their self-reported clinical history. Recovered participants had two consecutive negative NP/OP PCR tests, healthcare professional clearance, or symptom resolution. The sample originates from a study of blood T cell repertoires in COVID-19. Generated by immunoSEQ multiplex PCR, the TCRdb table keeps only in-frame clones and is missing some. The sample includes over 150,000 clones, approximately 79% of them seen just once. The CDR3 has 15 residues. Trimming removed 4 bases from V and 0 bases from J; junction bases left unmatched: 6. Germline CDR1 SGHRS, CDR2 YFSETQ.

The sample taken for sequencing was PBMCs or T cells enriched from blood (not recorded which). The V call is TRBV5-1, the J call TRBJ2-5, with 7 bases aligning to TRBD1. The sequence came from a man aged 50-60 years who had recovered from COVID-19. The CDR3 is CASSDGTADQETQYF. Written as DNA, the CDR3 is TGCGCCAGCAGCGACGGGACAGCCGACCAAGAGACCCAGTACTTC. The full variable domain, completed using reference TRBV5-1 and TRBJ2-5, is KAGVTQTPRYLIKTRGQQVTLSCSPISGHRSVSWYQQTPGQGLQFLFEYFSETQRNKGNFPGRFSGRQFSNSRSEMNVSTLELGDSALYLCASSDGTADQETQYFGPGTRLLVL.